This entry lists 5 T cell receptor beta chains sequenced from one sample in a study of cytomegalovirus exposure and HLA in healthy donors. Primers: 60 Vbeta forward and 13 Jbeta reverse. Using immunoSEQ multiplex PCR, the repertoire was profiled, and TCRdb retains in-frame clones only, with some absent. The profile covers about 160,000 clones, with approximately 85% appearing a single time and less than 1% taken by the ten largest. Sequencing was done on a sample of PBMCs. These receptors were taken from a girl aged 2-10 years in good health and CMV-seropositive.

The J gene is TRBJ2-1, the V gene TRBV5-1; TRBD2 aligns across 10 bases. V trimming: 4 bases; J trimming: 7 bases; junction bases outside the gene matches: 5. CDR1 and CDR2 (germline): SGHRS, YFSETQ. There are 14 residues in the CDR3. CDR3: CASSVGLAENEQFF. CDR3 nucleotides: TGCGCCAGCAGCGTCGGACTAGCGGAGAATGAGCAGTTCTTC.

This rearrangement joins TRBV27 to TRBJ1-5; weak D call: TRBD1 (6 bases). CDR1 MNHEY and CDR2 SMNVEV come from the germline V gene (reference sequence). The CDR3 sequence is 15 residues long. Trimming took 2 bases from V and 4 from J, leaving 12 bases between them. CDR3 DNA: TGTGCCAGCAGTTTACTGGGGGCGACGAATCAGCCCCAGCATTTT. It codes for CASSLLGATNQPQHF.

The CDR3 reads CASSLGRMNTEAFF. The CDR3 DNA reads TGTGCCAGCAGCTTAGGCAGGATGAACACTGAAGCTTTCTTT. The chain uses TRBV7-9 and TRBJ1-1, with no clear D. Germline assignment: CDR1 SEHNR and CDR2 FQNEAQ (reference sequence). Deletions cut 1 base from V and 0 bases from J, with 6 bases between. This CDR3 is built from 14 residues.

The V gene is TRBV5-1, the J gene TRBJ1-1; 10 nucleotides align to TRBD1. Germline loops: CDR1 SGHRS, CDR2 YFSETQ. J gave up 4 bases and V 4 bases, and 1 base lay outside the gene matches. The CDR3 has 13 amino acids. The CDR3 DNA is TGCGCCAGCAGCGGGACAGGGGTCACTGAAGCTTTCTTT. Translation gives CASSGTGVTEAFF. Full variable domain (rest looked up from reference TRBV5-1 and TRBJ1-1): KAGVTQTPRYLIKTRGQQVTLSCSPISGHRSVSWYQQTPGQGLQFLFEYFSETQRNKGNFPGRFSGRQFSNSRSEMNVSTLELGDSALYLCASSGTGVTEAFFGQGTRLTVV.

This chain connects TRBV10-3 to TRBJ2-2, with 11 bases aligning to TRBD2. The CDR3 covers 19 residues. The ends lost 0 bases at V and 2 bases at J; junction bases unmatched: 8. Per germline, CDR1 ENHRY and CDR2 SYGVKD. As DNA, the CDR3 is TGTGCCATCAGTGAGTCGCCGGGACTAGCGGATTTTAACACCGGGGAGCTGTTTTTT. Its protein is CAISESPGLADFNTGELFF.